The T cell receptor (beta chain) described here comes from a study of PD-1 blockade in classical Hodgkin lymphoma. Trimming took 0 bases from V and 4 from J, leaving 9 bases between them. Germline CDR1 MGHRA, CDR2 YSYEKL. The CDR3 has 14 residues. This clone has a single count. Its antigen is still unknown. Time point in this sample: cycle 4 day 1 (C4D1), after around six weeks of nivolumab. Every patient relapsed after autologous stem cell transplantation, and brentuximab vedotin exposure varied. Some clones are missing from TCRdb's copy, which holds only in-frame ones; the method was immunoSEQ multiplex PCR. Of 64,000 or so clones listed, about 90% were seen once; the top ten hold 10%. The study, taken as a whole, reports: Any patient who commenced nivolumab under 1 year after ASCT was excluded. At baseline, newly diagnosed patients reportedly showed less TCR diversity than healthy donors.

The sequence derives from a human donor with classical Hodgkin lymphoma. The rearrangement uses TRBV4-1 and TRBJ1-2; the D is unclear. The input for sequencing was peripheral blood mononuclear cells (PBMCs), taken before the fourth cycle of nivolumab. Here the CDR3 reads CASSQETDSYGYTF. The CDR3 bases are TGCGCCAGCAGCCAAGAGACGGACTCCTATGGCTACACCTTC.